This T cell receptor (beta chain) was found in a study of T cells after yellow fever vaccination. Making TCR cDNA involved 5'RACE template switching, which added UMIs and a universal primer site. MiXCR was run by TCRdb on the 5' RACE reads, yielding one entry per CDR3 protein. The sample lists 50,000 or so distinct CDR3 sequences, 7% to 8.5% seen once, with 28% in the top ten. Trimming took 3 bases from V and 2 from J, leaving 13 bases between them. The CDR3 has 15 residues. For this clonotype: Its antigen is as yet unknown.

Study results and caveats: Though weaker, the secondary response peaked faster, on day 5 versus 15. Clones that expanded after primary vaccination mostly reappeared after the booster (roughly 96% CD4, 75% to 90% CD8). FACS-sorted repertoires could harbor abundant contaminating bulk-population clonotypes.

The source material was CD8+ T cells sorted from PBMCs, sampled more than 14 days after the first yellow fever vaccination. The clonotype was recovered from a man aged 18 to 29 who received the YFV17D yellow fever vaccine. The rearrangement uses TRBV12-3 or TRBV12-4 and TRBJ1-2; the D is unclear. The CDR3 nucleotides read TGTGCCAGCAGTTTTCCCCCGGGCAGGAACTATGGCTACACCTTC. This codes for CASSFPPGRNYGYTF.